One TCR beta chain is described in this entry. Its antigen is not known. This CDR3 comprises 15 residues. Germline CDR1 reads SGHVS; CDR2 reads FQNEAQ. V lost 4 bases to trimming and J lost 8 bases; unmatched junction nucleotides: 8. Some clones are missing from TCRdb's copy, which holds only in-frame ones; the method was immunoSEQ multiplex PCR. The repertoire includes about 350,000 clones, approximately 86% of them detected once, and about 11% sits in the top ten. The data were obtained in a study of Ad26.COV2.S vaccination and SARS-CoV-2 variants. Regarding the study as a whole: Breadth measured for non-spike TCRs was similar across vaccine and placebo recipients.

Stated treatment: approximately 18 received Ad26.COV2.S at low or high dose, single or two shots; several received placebo; per-sample allocation not given. Collection of samples fell on day 63 after the first vaccine or placebo injection. The sequences come from peripheral blood, collected in a trial of Ad26.COV2.S vaccine versus placebo. The TCR was taken from a person between 18 and 65 years old who received the Ad26.COV2.S COVID-19 vaccine or a placebo. The V gene is TRBV7-8, the J gene TRBJ1-2; TRBD1 matches 12 bases. The CDR3 spells CASSYPGQGARGYTF. The CDR3 DNA is TGTGCCAGCAGCTACCCGGGACAGGGGGCGCGAGGCTACACCTTC.